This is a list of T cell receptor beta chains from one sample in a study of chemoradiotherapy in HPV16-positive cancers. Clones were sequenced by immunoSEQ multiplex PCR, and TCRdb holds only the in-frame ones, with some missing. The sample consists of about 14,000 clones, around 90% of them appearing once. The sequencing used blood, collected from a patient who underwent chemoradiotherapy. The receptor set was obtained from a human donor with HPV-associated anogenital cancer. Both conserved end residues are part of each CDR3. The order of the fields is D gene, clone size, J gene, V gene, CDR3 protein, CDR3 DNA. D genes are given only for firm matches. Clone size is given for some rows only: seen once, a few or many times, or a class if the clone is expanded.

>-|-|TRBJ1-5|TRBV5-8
CASTTMDGSNQPQHF
TGTGCCAGCACCACTATGGACGGGAGCAATCAGCCCCAGCATTTT
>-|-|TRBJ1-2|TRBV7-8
CASSVGTRGRIGGYTF
TGTGCCAGCAGCGTAGGGACTCGAGGGAGGATTGGTGGCTACACCTTC
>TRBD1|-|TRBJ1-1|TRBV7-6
CASSPGQGGITEAFF
TGTGCCAGCAGCCCCGGACAGGGAGGAATCACTGAAGCTTTCTTT
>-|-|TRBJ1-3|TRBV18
CASSPMDRGASGNTIYF
TGTGCCAGCTCACCAATGGATCGGGGGGCCTCTGGAAACACCATATATTTT
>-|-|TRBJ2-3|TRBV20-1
CSARDLDTQYF
TGCAGTGCTAGGGACTTGGATACGCAGTATTTT
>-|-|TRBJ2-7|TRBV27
CASSSNLGGQNEQYF
TGTGCCAGCAGTTCGAATCTCGGGGGGCAAAACGAGCAGTACTTC
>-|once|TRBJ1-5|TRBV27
CASSLSKGRQPQHF
TGTGCCAGCAGTTTATCGAAGGGTAGGCAGCCCCAGCATTTT
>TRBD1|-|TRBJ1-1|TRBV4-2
CASGIPGGTEKKEEAFF
TGTGCCAGCGGTATCCCCGGTGGGACAGAGAAAAAGGAGGAAGCTTTCTTT
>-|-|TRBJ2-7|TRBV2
CASSYGPDLGAEQYF
TGTGCCAGCAGTTACGGCCCCGATCTGGGGGCCGAGCAGTACTTC
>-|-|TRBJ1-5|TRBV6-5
CASADRSNQPQHF
TGTGCCAGCGCTGACAGAAGCAATCAGCCCCAGCATTTT
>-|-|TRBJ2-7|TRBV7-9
CASSLARNYEQYF
TGTGCCAGCAGCTTAGCCAGGAACTACGAGCAGTACTTC
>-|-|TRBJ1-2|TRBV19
CASSTLSLGPGYGYTF
TGTGCCAGTAGTACCCTCTCACTGGGGCCGGGCTATGGCTACACCTTC
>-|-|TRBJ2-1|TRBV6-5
CASSYSLGRVGNEQFF
TGTGCCAGCAGTTACTCTCTCGGCAGGGTTGGGAATGAGCAGTTCTTC
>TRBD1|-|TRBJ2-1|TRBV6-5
CASSTGQGTFF
TGTGCCAGCAGTACCGGACAGGGTACGTTCTTC
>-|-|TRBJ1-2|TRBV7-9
CASSLRVQEENYGYTF
TGTGCCAGCAGCTTAAGAGTCCAGGAGGAAAACTATGGCTACACCTTC
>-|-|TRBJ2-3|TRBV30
CAWGPLNTQYF
TGTGCCTGGGGGCCCCTCAATACGCAGTATTTT
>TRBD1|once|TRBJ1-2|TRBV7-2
CASSFDRGQGGYTF
TGTGCCAGCAGCTTTGACAGGGGGCAGGGGGGCTACACCTTC
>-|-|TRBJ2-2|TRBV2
CASSEQDRTGELFF
TGTGCCAGCAGTGAACAGGACCGTACCGGGGAGCTGTTTTTT
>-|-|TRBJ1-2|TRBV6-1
CASSEFGAVGRRGYTF
TGTGCCAGCAGTGAATTTGGGGCGGTTGGTCGGCGAGGCTACACCTTC
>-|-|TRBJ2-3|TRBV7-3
CASSLGDGRPSTDTQYF
TGTGCCAGCAGCTTAGGTGACGGCAGACCTAGCACAGATACGCAGTATTTT
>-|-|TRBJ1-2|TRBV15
CATSRADGPSYGYTF
TGTGCCACCAGCAGAGCGGACGGGCCATCCTATGGCTACACCTTC
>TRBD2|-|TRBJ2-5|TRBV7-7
CASSFGRLAGGQTQYF
TGTGCTAGCAGCTTTGGGCGACTAGCGGGAGGCCAGACCCAGTACTTC
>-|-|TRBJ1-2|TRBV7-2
CASSFNRDLGYTF
TGTGCCAGCAGCTTCAACCGGGACCTCGGCTACACCTTC
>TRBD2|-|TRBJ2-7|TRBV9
CASSRGGPYEQYF
TGTGCCAGCAGCCGGGGGGGACCCTACGAGCAGTACTTC
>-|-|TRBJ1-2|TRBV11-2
CASSTSTGLDYGYTF
TGTGCCAGCAGCACTTCGACAGGACTCGACTATGGCTACACCTTC
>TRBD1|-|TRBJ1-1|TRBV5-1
CASSLGQGGKITEAFF
TGCGCCAGCAGCTTGGGGCAGGGGGGAAAGATTACTGAAGCTTTCTTT
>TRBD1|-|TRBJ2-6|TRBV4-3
CASSQADRAGANVLTF
TGCGCCAGCAGCCAAGCCGACAGGGCTGGGGCCAACGTCCTGACTTTC
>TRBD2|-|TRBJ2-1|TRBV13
CASSGRAGGPHEQFF
TGTGCCAGCAGCGGGAGAGCGGGGGGGCCCCATGAGCAGTTCTTC